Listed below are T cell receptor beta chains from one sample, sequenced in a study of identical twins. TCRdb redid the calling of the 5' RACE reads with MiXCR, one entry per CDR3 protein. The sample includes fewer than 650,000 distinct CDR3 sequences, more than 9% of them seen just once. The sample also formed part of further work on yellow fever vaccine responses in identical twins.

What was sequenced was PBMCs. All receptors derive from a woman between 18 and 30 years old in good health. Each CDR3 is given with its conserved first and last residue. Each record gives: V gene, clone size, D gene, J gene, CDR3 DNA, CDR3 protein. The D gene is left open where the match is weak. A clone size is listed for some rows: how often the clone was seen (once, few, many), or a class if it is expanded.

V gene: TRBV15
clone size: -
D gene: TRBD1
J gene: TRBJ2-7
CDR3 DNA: TGTGCCACCAGCAGAGATCAGGGGGCCTCCTACGAGCAGTACTTC
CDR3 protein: CATSRDQGASYEQYF

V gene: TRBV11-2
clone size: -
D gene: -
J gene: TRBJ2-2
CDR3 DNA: TGTGCCAGCAGGCGGACTAAAATAATCACCGGGGAGCTGTTTTTT
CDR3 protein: CASRRTKIITGELFF

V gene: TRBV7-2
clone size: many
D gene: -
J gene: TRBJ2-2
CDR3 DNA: TGTGCCAGCAGCTTACAAGCGGTGGAGCTGTTTTTT
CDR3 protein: CASSLQAVELFF

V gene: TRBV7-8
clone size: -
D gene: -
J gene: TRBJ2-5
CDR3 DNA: TGTGCCAGCAGCGCCCCGGGGCAGGACAACCAAGAGACCCAGTACTTC
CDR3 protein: CASSAPGQDNQETQYF

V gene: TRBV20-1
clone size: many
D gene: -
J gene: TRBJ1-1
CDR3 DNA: TGCAGTGCTAGCAAAGGACGGATGAACACTGAAGCTTTCTTT
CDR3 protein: CSASKGRMNTEAFF

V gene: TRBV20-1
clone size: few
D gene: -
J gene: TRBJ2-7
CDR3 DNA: TGCAGTGCTCCGGACCTAGCCGTGGGTCACGAGCAGTACTTC
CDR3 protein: CSAPDLAVGHEQYF

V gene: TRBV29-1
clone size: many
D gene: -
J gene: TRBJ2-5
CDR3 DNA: TGCAGCGTTGGTTCGGGGGCTGAGACCCAGTACTTC
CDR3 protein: CSVGSGAETQYF

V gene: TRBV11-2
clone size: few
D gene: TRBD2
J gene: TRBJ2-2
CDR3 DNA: TGTGCCAGCAGCATACTAGCGGGAGGGGAGCTGTTTTTT
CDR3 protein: CASSILAGGELFF

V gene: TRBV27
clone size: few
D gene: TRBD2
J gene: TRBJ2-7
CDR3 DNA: TGTGCCAGCAGCCCGGGACTAGCGGGAGGTTGGAGCTCCTACGAGCAGTACTTC
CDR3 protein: CASSPGLAGGWSSYEQYF

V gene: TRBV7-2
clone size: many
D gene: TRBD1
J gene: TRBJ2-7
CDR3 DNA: TGTGCCAGCAGGGGACAGGGGCACTACGAGCAGTACTTC
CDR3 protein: CASRGQGHYEQYF

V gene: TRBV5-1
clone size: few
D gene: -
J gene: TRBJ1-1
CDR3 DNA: TGCGCCAGCAGCTTTGTCATGAACACTGAAGCTTTCTTT
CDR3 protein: CASSFVMNTEAFF

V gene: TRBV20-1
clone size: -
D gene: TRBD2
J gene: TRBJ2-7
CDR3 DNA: TGCAGTGCTAGGGGGGGGGAAAGCTACGAGCAGTACTTC
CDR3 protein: CSARGGESYEQYF

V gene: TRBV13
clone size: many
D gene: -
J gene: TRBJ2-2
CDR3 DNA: TGTGCCAGCAGTCCCGGGACCCTAAACACCGGGGAGCTGTTTTTT
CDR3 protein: CASSPGTLNTGELFF

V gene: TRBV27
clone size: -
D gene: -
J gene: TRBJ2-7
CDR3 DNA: TGTGCCAGCAGGCTACAGGGCTACGAGCAGTACTTC
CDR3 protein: CASRLQGYEQYF

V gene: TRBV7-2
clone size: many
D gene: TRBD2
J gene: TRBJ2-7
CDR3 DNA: TGTGCCAGCAGCCTAAGATCGACTAGCGAAACGCTAGAGCAGTACTTC
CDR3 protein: CASSLRSTSETLEQYF

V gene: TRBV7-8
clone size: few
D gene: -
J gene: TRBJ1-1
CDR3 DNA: TGTGCCAGCAGCTTAGAGGTGCGCGCTGAAGCTTTCTTT
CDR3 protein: CASSLEVRAEAFF

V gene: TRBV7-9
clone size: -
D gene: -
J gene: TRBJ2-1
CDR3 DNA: TGTGCCAGCAGCTTATTTGGGGGTGAGCAGTTCTTC
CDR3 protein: CASSLFGGEQFF

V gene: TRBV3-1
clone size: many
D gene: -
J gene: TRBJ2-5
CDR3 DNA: TGTGCCAGCAGCCAAGATTGGGGGGCGCGGGAGACCCAGTACTTC
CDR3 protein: CASSQDWGARETQYF

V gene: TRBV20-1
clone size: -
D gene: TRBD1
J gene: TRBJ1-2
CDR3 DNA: TGCAGTGCTAGGAAAACAGGGGGCTGGGGCTATGGCTACACCTTC
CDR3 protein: CSARKTGGWGYGYTF

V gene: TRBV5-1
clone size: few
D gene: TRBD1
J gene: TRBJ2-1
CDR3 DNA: TGCGCCAGCAGCTATGCGACAGGGCAGGATGAGCAGTTCTTC
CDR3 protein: CASSYATGQDEQFF

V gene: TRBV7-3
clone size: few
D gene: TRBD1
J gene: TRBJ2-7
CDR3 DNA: TGTGCCAGCAGCCGACAACCGGGACAGAGTTACGAGCAGTACTTC
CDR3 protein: CASSRQPGQSYEQYF

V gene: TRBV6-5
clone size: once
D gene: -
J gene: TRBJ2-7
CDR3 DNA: TGTGCCAGCAGTTACCGCAGGGGCTACGAGCAGTACTTC
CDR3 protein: CASSYRRGYEQYF